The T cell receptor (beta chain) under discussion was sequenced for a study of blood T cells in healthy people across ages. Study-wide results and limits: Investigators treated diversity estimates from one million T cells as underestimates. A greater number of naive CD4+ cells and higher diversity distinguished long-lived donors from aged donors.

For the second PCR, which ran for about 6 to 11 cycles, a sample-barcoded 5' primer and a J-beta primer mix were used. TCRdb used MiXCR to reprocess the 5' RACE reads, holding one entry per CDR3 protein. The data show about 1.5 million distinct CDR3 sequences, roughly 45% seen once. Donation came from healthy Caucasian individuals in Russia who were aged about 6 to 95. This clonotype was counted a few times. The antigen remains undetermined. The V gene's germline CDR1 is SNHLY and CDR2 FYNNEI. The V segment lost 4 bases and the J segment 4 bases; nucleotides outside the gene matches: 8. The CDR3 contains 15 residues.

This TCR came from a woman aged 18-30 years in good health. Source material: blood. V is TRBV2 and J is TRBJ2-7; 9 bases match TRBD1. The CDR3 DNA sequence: TGTGCCAGCAGTGGACCCGGGACAGGGCAATACGAGCAGTACTTC. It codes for CASSGPGTGQYEQYF.